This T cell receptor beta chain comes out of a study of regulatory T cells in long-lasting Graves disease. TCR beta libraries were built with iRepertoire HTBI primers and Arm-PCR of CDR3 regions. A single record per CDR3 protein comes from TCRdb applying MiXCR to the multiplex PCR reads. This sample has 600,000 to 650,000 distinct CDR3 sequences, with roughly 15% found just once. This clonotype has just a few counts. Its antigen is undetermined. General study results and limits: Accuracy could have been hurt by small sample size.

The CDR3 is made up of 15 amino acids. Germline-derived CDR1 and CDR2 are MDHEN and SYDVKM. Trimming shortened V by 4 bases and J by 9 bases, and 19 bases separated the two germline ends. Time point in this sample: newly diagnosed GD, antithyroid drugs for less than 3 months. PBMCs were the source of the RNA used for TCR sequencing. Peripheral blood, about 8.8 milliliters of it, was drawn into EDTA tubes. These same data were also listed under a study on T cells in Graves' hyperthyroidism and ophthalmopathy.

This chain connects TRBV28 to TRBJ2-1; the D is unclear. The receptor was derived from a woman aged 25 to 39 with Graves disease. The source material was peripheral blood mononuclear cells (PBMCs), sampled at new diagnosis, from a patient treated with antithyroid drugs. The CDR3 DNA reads TGTGCCAGCAGTTCATCTAGGAGTTCCCACGGTGAGCAGTTCTTC. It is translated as CASSSSRSSHGEQFF.